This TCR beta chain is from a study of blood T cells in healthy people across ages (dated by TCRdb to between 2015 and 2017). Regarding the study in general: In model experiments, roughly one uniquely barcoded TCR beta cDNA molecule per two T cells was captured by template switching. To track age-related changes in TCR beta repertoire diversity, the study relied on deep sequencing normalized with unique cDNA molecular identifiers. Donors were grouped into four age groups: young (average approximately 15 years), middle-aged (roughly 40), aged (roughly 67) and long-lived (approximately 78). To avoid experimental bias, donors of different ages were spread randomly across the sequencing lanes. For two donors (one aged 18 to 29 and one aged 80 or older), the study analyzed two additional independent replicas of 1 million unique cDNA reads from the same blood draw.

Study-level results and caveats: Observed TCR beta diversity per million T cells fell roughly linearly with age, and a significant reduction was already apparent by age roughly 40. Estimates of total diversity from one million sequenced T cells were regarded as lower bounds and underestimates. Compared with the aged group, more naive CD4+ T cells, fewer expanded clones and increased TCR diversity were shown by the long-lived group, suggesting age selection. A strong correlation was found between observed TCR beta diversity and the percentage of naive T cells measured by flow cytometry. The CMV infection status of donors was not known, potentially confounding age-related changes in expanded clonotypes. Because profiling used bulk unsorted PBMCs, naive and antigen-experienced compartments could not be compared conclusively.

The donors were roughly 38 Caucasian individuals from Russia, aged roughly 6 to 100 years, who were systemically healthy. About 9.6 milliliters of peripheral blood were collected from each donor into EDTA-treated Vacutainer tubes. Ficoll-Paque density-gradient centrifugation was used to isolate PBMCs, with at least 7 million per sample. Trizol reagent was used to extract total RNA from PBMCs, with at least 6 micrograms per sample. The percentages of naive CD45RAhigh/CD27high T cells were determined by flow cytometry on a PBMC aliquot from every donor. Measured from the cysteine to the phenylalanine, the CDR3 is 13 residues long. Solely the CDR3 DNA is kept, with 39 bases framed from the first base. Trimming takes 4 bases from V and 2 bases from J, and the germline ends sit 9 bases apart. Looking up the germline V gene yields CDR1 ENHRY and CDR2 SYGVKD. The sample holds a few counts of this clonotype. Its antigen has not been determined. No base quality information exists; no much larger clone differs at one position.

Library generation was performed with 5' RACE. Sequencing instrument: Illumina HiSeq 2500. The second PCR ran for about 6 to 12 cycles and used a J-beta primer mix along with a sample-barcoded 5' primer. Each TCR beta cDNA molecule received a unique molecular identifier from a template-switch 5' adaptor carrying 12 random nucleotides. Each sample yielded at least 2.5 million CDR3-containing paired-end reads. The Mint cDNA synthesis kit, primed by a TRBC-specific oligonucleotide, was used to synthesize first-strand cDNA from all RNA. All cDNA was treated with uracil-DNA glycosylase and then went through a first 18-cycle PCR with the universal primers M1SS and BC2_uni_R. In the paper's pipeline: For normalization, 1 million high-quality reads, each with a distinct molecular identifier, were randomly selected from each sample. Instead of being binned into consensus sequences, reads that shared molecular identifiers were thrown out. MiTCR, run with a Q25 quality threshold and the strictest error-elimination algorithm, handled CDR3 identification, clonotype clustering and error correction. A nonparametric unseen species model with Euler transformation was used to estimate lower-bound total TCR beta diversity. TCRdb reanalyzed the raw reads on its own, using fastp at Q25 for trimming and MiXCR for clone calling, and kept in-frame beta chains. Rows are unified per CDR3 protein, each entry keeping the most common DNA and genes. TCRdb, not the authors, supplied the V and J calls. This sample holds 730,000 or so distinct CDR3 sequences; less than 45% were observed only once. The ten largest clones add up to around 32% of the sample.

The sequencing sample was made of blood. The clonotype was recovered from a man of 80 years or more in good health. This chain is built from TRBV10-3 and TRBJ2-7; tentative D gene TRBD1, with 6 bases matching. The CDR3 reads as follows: CAISGNRAYEQYF. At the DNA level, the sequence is TGTGCCATCAGTGGTAACAGGGCCTACGAGCAGTACTTC.